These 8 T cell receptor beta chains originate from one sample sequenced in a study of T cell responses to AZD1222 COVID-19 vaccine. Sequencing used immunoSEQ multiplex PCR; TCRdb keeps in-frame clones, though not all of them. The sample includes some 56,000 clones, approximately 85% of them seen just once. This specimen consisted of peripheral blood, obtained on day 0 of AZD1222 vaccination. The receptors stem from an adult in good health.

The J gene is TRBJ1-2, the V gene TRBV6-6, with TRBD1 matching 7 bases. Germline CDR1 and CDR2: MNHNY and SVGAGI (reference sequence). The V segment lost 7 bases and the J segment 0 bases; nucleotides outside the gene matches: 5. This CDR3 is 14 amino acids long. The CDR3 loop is CASIGTATNYGYTF. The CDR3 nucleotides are TGTGCCAGCATTGGGACAGCTACTAACTATGGCTACACCTTC.

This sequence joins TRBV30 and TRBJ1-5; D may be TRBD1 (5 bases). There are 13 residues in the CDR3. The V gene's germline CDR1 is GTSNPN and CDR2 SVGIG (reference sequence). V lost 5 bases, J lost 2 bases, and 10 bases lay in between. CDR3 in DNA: TGTGCCTGGGATATAGGGGGCAATCAGCCCCAGCATTTT. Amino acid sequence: CAWDIGGNQPQHF. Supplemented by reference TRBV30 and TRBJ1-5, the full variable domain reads SQTIHQWPATLVQPVGSPLSLECTVEGTSNPNLYWYRQAAGRGLQLLFYSVGIGQISSEVPQNLSASRPQDRQFILSSKKLLLSDSGFYLCAWDIGGNQPQHFGDGTRLSIL.

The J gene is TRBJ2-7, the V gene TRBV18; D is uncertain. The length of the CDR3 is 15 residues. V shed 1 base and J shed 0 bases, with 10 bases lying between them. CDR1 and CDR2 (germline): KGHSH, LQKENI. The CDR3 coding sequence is TGTGCCAGCTCACCACGAGCACAGATCTCCTACGAGCAGTACTTC. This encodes CASSPRAQISYEQYF. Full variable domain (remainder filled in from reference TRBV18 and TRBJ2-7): NAGVMQNPRHLVRRRGQEARLRCSPMKGHSHVYWYRQLPEEGLKFMVYLQKENIIDESGMPKERFSAEFPKEGPSILRIQQVVRGDSAAYFCASSPRAQISYEQYFGPGTRLTVT.

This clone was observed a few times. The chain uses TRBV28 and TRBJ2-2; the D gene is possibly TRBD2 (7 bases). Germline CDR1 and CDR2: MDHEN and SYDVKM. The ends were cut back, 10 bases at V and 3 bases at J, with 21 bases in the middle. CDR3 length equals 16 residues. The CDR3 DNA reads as TGTGCCACCCGGGGGGATTTACAGGGATACACCGGGGAGCTGTTTTTT. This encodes CATRGDLQGYTGELFF.

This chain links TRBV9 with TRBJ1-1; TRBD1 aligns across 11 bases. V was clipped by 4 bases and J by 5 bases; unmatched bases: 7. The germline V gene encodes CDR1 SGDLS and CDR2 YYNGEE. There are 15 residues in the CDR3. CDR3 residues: CASSSQGQGGTEAFF. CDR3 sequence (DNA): TGTGCCAGCAGCTCACAGGGACAGGGGGGGACTGAAGCTTTCTTT.

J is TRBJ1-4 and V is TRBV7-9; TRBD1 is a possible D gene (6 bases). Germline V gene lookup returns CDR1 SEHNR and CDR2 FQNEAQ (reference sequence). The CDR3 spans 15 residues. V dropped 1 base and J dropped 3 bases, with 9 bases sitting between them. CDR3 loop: CASSLGQDANEKLFF. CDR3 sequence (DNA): TGTGCCAGCAGCTTAGGACAGGATGCTAATGAAAAACTGTTTTTT.

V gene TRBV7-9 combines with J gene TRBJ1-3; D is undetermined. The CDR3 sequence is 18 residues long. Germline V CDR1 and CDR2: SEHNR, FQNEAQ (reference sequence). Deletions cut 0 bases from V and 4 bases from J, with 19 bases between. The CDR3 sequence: CASSLALSASLTGNTIYF. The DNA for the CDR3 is TGTGCCAGCAGCTTAGCGTTATCGGCATCCTTGACGGGAAACACCATATATTTT.

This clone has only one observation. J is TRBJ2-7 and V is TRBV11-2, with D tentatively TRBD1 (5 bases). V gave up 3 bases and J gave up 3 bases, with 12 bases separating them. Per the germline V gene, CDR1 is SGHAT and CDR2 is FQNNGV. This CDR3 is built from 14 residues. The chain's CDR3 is CASSFGQGGYEQYF. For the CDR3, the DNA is TGTGCCAGCAGCTTCGGGCAGGGTGGCTACGAGCAGTACTTC.